Reported below is one T cell receptor (beta chain). What it recognizes is unknown. Barcoded TCR alpha and TCR beta cDNA libraries with UMIs came from 5'RACE using constant-segment primers. Using its own MiXCR run on the 5' RACE reads, TCRdb lists one record per CDR3 protein. The sample has about 340,000 distinct CDR3 sequences; around a sixth are singletons. The source of the sample is a study of T-cell memory formation after mild COVID-19. CDR3 size: 15 residues. The ends lost 7 bases at V and 5 bases at J; junction bases unmatched: 12. Per germline, CDR1 ENHRY and CDR2 SYGVKD. Study-wide results and limits: CM and EM subsets held most contracting CD4+ clones; EMRA held CD8+ ones.

The chain recombines TRBV10-3 with TRBJ2-5, with 8 bases fitting TRBD2. The sample was PBMCs or a T cell subset sorted from them (not recorded which). The TCR comes from a man in his late teens or twenties who had mild COVID-19 (a few samples of this study predate the infection). Cell type and time point are not known. CDR3 bases: TGTGCCATCAATGGGGATAGCGGGGATGACGAGACCCAGTACTTC. Its protein product is CAINGDSGDDETQYF.